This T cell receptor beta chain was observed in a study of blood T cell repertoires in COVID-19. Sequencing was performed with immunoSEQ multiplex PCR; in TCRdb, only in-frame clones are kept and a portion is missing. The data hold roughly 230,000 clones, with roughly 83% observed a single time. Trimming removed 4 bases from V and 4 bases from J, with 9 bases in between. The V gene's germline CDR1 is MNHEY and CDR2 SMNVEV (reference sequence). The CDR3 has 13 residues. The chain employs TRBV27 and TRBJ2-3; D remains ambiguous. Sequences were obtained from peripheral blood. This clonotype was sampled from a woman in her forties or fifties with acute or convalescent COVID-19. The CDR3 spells CASSSIHSDTQYF. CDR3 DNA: TGTGCCAGCAGTTCGATCCACTCAGATACGCAGTATTTT.